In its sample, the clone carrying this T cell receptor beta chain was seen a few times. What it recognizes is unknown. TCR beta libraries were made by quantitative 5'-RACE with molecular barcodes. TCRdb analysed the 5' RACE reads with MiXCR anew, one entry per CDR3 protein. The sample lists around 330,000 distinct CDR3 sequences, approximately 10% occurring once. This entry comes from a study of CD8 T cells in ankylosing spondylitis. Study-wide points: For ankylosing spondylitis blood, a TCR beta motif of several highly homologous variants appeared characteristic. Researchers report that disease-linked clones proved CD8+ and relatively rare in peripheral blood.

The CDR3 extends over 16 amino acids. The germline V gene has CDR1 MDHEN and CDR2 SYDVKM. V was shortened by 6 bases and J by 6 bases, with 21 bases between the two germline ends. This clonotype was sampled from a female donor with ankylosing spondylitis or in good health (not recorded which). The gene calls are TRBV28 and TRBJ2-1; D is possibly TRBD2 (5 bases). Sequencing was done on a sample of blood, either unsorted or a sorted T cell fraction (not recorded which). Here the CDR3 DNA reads TGTGCCAGCAGGACTACTGGGAACATGTTCGCCAATGAGCAGTTCTTC. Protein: CASRTTGNMFANEQFF.